This section outlines one T cell receptor (beta chain) sequence together with its context. Its specific antigen is unknown. No clone much larger than this one lies a single base away; base qualities are absent. This record comes from a study of CD8+CD57+ T cells in acquired aplastic anemia (dated by TCRdb to 2016 to 2019). About the investigation overall: Extracted DNA from sorted CD4+ and CD8+ cells averaged around 3.4 ug, ranging from roughly 0.19 to 27.4 ug. CD8+CD57+ expansion was defined as frequency above the mean frequency observed in healthy subjects.

Patients chosen for sequencing had shown expansion of CD8+CD57+ cells by flow cytometry. Severe acquired aplastic anemia was diagnosed in all patients according to International Study of Aplastic Anemia and Agranulocytosis and Camitta criteria. No patient had received any therapy when blood was sampled. TCR repertoires of sorted CD4+ and CD8+ blood T cells from severe aplastic anemia patients and healthy subjects were deep-sequenced in the study. In the USA, patient enrollment took place under clinicaltrials.gov protocols 00001620, 01623167, 00001397, 00071045, 00081523 and 00961064. Ficoll-Paque density gradient centrifugation was used to isolate peripheral blood mononuclear cells. Before DNA extraction, CD4+ and CD8+ T cells were sorted by FACS or by magnetic beads. V loses 3 bases, J loses 0 bases, and the germline ends lie 17 bases apart. The CDR3 covers 17 residues, taking in both the cysteine and the phenylalanine. The entry retains the CDR3 DNA only, 51 bases that are in frame from base 1. In the germline V gene, CDR1 corresponds to SGHRS and CDR2 to YFSETQ.

Genomic DNA was used as template for profiling of TCR beta VDJ combinations and CDR3 sequences. An Illumina HiSeq 2000 was used for TCR repertoire sequencing. Per the authors' processing: TRBV/TRBJ rearrangement plots, CDR3 size and DJ length profiles, and Simpson's diversity index were used to evaluate the repertoires. The most abundant DNA sequence in the deep sequencing data was defined as the immunodominant clone. CDR3 amino acid sequences were screened for sharing across subjects and compared with published repertoires and the VDJdb database. TCRdb redid the processing of the public reads, applying fastp at Q25 and MiXCR, and retained in-frame beta chains. Each entry is one CDR3 protein sequence, shown with its most common DNA and genes. For this entry, the V and J calls and clone size follow TCRdb and not the study's own pipeline. This sample lists 200,000 to 250,000 distinct CDR3 sequences; around three fifths were detected once. The ten largest clones add up to about 60% of the sample.

The investigation overall reported the following: Between patients and healthy controls, no significant difference in CD8+ Simpson's diversity was found (P=0.060). Roughly 29 CD8+ CDR3 sequences were found to be shared between patients and controls, but these sequences appeared to be highly expressed in patients and within the immunodominant clones of the patients.

The chain is made from TRBV5-1 and TRBJ2-3; a confident D gene designation cannot be given. The TCR was taken from a human donor with aplastic anemia. The sequenced sample consisted of sorted CD4+, CD8+, or CD8+CD57+ T cells (not recorded which) from PBMCs. DNA sequence: TGCGCCAGCAGCTCGGCGGTGTTCGCTACTAGCACAGATACGCAGTATTTT. Translated, this gives CASSSAVFATSTDTQYF.